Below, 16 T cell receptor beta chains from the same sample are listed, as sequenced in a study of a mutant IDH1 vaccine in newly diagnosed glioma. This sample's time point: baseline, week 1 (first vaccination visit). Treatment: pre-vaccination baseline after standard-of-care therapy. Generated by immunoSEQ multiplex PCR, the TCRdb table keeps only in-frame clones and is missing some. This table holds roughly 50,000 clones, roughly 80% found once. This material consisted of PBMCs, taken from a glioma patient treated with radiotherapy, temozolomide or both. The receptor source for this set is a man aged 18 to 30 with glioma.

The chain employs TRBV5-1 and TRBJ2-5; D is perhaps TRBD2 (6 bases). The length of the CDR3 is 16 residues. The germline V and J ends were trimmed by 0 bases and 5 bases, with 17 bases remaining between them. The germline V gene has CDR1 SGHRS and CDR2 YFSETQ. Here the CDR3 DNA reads TGCGCCAGCAGCTTGGCTCTCGGCGGGGCGGGGGAGACCCAGTACTTC. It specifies CASSLALGGAGETQYF.

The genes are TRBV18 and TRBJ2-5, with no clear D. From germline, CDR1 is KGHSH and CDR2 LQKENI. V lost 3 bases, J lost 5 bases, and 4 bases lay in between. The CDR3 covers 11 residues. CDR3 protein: CASSPAETQYF. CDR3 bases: TGTGCCAGCTCACCCGCCGAGACCCAGTACTTC.

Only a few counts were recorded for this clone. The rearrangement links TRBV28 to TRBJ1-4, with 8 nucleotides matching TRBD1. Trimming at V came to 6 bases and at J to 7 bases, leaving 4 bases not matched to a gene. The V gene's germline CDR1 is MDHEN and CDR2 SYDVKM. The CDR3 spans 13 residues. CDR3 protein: CASRSDRAEKLFF. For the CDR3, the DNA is TGTGCCAGCAGATCGGACAGGGCTGAAAAACTGTTTTTT.

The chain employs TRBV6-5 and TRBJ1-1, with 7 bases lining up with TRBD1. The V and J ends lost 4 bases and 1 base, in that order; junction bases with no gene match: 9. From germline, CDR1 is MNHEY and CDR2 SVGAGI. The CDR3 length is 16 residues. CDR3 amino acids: CASSSAGGRGNTEAFF. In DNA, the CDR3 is TGTGCCAGCAGTTCAGCAGGGGGTAGGGGGAACACTGAAGCTTTCTTT.

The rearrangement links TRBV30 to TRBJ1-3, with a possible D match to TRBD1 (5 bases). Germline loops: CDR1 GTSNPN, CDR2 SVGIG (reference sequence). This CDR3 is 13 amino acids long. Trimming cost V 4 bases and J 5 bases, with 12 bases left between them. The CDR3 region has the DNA TGTGCCTGGAATCCGGGACGGAGAAACACCATATATTTT. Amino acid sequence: CAWNPGRRNTIYF.

CDR3 amino acids: CASSSNLRANYGYTF. As DNA, the CDR3 is TGTGCCAGCAGTTCCAACCTCCGGGCTAACTATGGCTACACCTTC. This rearrangement joins TRBV25-1 to TRBJ1-2; no clear D gene. Germline loops: CDR1 MGHDK, CDR2 SYGVNS. The CDR3 is 15 amino acids. V was pared by 5 bases and J by 0 bases, with 13 bases between.

As DNA, the CDR3 is TGTGCCAGCAGTGAATGGACAGGGGCTAACTATGGCTACACCTTC. Translation gives CASSEWTGANYGYTF. This chain joins TRBV6-1 and TRBJ1-2; TRBD1 aligns across 9 bases. This CDR3 contains 15 residues. The ends lost 2 bases at V and 0 bases at J; junction bases unmatched: 1. Looked up from germline, CDR1 is MNHNS and CDR2 is SASEGT.

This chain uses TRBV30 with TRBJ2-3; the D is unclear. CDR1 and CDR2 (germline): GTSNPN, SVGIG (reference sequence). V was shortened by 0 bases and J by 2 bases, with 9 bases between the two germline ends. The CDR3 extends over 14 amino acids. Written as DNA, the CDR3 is TGTGCCTGGAGTGTGAGGCGTCACACAGATACGCAGTATTTT. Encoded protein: CAWSVRRHTDTQYF.

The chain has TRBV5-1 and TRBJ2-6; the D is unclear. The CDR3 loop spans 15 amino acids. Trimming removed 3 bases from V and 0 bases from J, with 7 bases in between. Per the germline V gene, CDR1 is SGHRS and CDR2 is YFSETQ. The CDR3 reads CASSSMSSGANVLTF. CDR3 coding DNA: TGCGCCAGCAGCTCAATGAGCTCTGGGGCCAACGTCCTGACTTTC.

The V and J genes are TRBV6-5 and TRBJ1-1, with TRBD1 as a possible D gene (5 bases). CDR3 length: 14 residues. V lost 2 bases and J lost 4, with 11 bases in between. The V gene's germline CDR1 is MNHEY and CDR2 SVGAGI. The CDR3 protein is CASSYEGRGTEAFF. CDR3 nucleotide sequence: TGTGCCAGCAGTTACGAAGGGAGGGGCACTGAAGCTTTCTTT.

For the CDR3, the DNA is TGTGCCAGCAGCTTAGAAAGGGGGCTACACAATGAGCAGTTCTTC. Residues: CASSLERGLHNEQFF. The chain uses TRBV7-2 and TRBJ2-1, with 7 bases fitting TRBD1. Germline CDR1 is SGHTA and CDR2 is FQGNSA. The junction had 5 bases not matched to a gene; V was cut back by 1 base and J by 5 bases. This CDR3 is built from 15 residues.

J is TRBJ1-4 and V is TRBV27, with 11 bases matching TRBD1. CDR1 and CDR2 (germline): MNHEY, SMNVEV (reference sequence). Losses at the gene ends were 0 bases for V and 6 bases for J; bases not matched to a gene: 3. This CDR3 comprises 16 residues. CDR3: CASSLSDRGPYEKLFF. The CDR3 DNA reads TGTGCCAGCAGTTTATCGGACAGGGGGCCGTATGAAAAACTGTTTTTT.

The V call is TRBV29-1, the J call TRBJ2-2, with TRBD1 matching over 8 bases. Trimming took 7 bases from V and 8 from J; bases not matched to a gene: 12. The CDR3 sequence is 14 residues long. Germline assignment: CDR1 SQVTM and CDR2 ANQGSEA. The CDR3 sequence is CSGSRTGMSGELFF. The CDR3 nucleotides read TGCAGCGGATCGAGGACAGGGATGTCTGGGGAGCTGTTTTTT.

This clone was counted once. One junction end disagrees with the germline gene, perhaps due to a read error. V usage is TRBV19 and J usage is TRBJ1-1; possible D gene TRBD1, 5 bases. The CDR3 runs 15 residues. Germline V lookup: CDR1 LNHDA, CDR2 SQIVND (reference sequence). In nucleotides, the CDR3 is TGTGCCAGTAGTATAGTATCGGGGGGTCTCTCTGAGGCTTTCTTT. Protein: CASSIVSGGLSEAFF.

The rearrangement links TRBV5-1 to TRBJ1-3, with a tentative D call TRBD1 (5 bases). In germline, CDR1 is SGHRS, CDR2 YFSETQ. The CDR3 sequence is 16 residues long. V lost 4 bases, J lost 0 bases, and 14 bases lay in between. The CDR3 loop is CASSITGQPSGNTIYF. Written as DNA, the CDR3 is TGCGCCAGCAGCATAACAGGACAACCCTCTGGAAACACCATATATTTT.

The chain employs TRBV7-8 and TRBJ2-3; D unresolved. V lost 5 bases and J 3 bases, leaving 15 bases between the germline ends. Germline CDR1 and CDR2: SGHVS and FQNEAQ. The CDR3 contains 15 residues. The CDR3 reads CASSPSDFRTDTQYF. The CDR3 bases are TGTGCCAGCAGCCCTAGTGACTTTAGAACAGATACGCAGTATTTT.